The 13 T cell receptor beta chains listed next were all sequenced from one sample in a study of OX40 agonist ivuxolimab in advanced cancers. Repertoires were generated with immunoSEQ multiplex PCR, while TCRdb's copy carries only in-frame clones and drops some. Among approximately 15,000 clones, roughly 87% were seen once, and the ten largest hold 65% to 70%. The sample was CD4+ or CD8+ T cells sorted from blood, taken in a trial of the OX40 agonist ivuxolimab. Receptors were obtained from an adult with an advanced solid tumor such as melanoma, head and neck, liver or kidney cancer.

The rearrangement uses TRBV18 and TRBJ2-3, with TRBD2 identical over 7 bases. V dropped 2 bases and J dropped 10; count of bases not matched to a gene: 12. CDR3 size: 15 residues. The germline gives CDR1 KGHSH, CDR2 LQKENI. The DNA of the CDR3 is TGTGCCAGCTCACCAGGGGGAGGGCCCATTGTTTCGCAGTATTTT. Protein sequence: CASSPGGGPIVSQYF.

This chain joins TRBV6-5 and TRBJ2-7, with D uncertain. Germline V gene data show CDR1 as MNHEY and CDR2 as SVGAGI. Trimming took off 1 base at V and 0 bases at J, with 10 bases between the two ends. The CDR3 is made up of 15 amino acids. CDR3 loop: CASSYFPGSSYEQYF. The CDR3 DNA reads TGTGCCAGCAGTTACTTCCCTGGGTCCTCCTACGAGCAGTACTTC.

At least ten counts were recorded for this clone. The V and J genes are TRBV2 and TRBJ2-7, with 8 bases matching TRBD1. The germline CDR1 and CDR2 sequences are SNHLY and FYNNEI. Germline trimming cut 3 bases from V and 0 bases from J; bases unmatched to any gene: 4. This CDR3 is built from 15 residues. Here the CDR3 reads CASSDGQGNSYEQYF. DNA for the CDR3: TGTGCCAGCAGTGATGGACAGGGCAACTCCTACGAGCAGTACTTC.

V gene TRBV25-1 combines with J gene TRBJ1-2; D ambiguous. Germline V gene lookup returns CDR1 MGHDK and CDR2 SYGVNS. CDR3 length: 16 amino acids. V was pared by 5 bases and J by 1 base, with 17 bases between. Written as DNA, the CDR3 is TGTGCCAGCAGTCCACCGGGGTGGAGAAATAACTATGGCTACACCTTC. Its translation is CASSPPGWRNNYGYTF.

Only one count was recorded for this clone. Other DNA sequences in this sample translate to the same CDR3. The rearrangement uses TRBV11-3 and TRBJ2-7; D gene unclear. The germline V gene encodes CDR1 SGHNT and CDR2 YENEEA. The CDR3 length is 13 residues. The V end lost 2 bases, the J end lost 5 bases, and 10 bases lay between the germline ends. CDR3 sequence (DNA): TGTGCCAGCAGCTTAACGGGTCTGAACGAGCAGTACTTC. Translating it yields CASSLTGLNEQYF.

The rearrangement joins TRBV4-3 to TRBJ1-1; 8 bases align to TRBD1. Germline V CDR1 and CDR2: LGHNA, YSLEER. The CDR3 consists of 15 residues. V gave up 6 bases and J gave up 1 base; unmatched junction bases: 7. The CDR3 sequence is CASRQGGTGNTEAFF. The CDR3 DNA follows: TGCGCCAGCAGACAGGGGGGGACAGGGAACACTGAAGCTTTCTTT.

CDR3 amino acids: CASRAGTRPFF. As DNA, the CDR3 is TGTGCCAGTAGAGCCGGGACCAGACCGTTCTTC. The gene calls are TRBV19 and TRBJ2-1; D is possibly TRBD1 or TRBD2 (5 bases each). V shed 6 bases and J shed 15 bases, with 15 bases lying between them. There are 11 residues in the CDR3. Germline loops: CDR1 LNHDA, CDR2 SQIVND (reference sequence).

V usage is TRBV5-6 and J usage is TRBJ2-7, with TRBD2 identical over 10 bases. In germline, CDR1 is SGHDT, CDR2 YYEEEE. V lost 4 bases, J lost 2 bases, and 6 bases stayed unmatched. The CDR3 consists of 15 residues. CDR3 in amino acids: CASSQRTSGTYEQYF. CDR3 bases: TGTGCCAGCAGCCAAAGGACTAGCGGAACCTACGAGCAGTACTTC.

The chain has TRBV6-5 and TRBJ2-2, with D perhaps TRBD1 (6 bases). Trimming left V 0 bases short and J 2 bases short, with 10 bases between. The CDR3 totals 16 residues. The germline V gene encodes CDR1 MNHEY and CDR2 SVGAGI. CDR3 sequence reads: CASSYSRGANTGELFF. Written as DNA, the CDR3 is TGTGCCAGCAGTTACTCCAGGGGTGCTAACACCGGGGAGCTGTTTTTT.

This sequence joins TRBV4-1 and TRBJ2-1; D is ambiguous. Germline-derived CDR1 and CDR2 are MGHRA and YSYEKL. The CDR3 extends over 12 amino acids. Trimming shortened V by 4 bases and J by 10 bases, and 11 bases separated the two germline ends. This CDR3 is CASSPLGREQFF. CDR3 sequence (DNA): TGCGCCAGCAGCCCCCTGGGCCGGGAGCAGTTCTTC.

The chain carries TRBV4-1 and TRBJ2-2; 8 bases line up with TRBD1. The CDR3 is 16 residues long. The V and J ends lost 4 bases and 0 bases, in that order; junction bases with no gene match: 4. CDR1 is MGHRA, CDR2 YSYEKL, per germline. The CDR3: CASSLRGLSNTGELFF. CDR3 DNA: TGCGCCAGCAGCCTCAGGGGGCTGTCGAACACCGGGGAGCTGTTTTTT.

V gene TRBV27 combines with J gene TRBJ2-7; weak D call: TRBD2 (6 bases). Germline V gives CDR1 MNHEY, CDR2 SMNVEV (reference sequence). CDR3 length: 14 residues. Trimming took off 2 bases at V and 3 bases at J, with 11 bases between the two ends. The CDR3 reads CASSLGIGGYEQYF. DNA of the CDR3: TGTGCCAGCAGTTTAGGGATCGGGGGCTACGAGCAGTACTTC.

The chain combines TRBV10-1 with TRBJ2-7; 8 bases agree with TRBD1. The V segment lost 7 bases and the J segment 0 bases; nucleotides outside the gene matches: 8. This CDR3 has 15 residues. CDR1 WNHNN and CDR2 SYGVQD come from the germline V gene (reference sequence). CDR3 coding DNA: TGCGCCAGCACCCCTGGCAGGGGGCCCTCCTACGAGCAGTACTTC. It yields the protein CASTPGRGPSYEQYF.